This T cell receptor beta chain was documented in a study of identical twins. TCRdb itself ran the 5' RACE reads through MiXCR, one entry per CDR3 protein. Of about 890,000 distinct CDR3 sequences in the sample, 9% to 15% were seen once. The germline V gene has CDR1 DFQATT and CDR2 SNEGSKA (reference sequence). CDR3 length: 14 residues. Trimming cost V 1 base and J 8 bases; bases outside gene matches: 9. This clonotype occurred a few times. These sequences were also reported in another study, on yellow fever vaccine responses in identical twins.

The clonotype was recovered from a woman between 18 and 29 years old in good health. The genes are TRBV20-1 and TRBJ2-5, with 8 bases matching TRBD2. Sample: PBMCs. The CDR3 is CSARAQLAAHTQYF. DNA for the CDR3: TGCAGTGCTAGAGCCCAACTAGCGGCACATACCCAGTACTTC.